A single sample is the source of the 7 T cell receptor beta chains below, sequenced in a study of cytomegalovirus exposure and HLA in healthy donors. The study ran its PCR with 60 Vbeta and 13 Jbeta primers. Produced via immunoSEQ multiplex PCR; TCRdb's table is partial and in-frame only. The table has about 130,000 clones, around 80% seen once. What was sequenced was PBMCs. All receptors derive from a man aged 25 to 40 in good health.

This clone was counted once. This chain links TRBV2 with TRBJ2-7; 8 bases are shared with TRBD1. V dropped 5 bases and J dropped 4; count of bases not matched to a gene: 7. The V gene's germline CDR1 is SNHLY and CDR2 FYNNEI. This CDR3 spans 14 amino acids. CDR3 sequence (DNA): TGTGCCAGCAGTTCCGACAGGGGAGCATACGAGCAGTACTTC. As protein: CASSSDRGAYEQYF.

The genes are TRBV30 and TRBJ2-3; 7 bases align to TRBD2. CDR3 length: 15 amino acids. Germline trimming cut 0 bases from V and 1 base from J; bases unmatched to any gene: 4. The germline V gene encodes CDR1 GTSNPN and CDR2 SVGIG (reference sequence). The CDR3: CAWSVRGSGTDTQYF. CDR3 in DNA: TGTGCCTGGAGTGTACGCGGGAGTGGCACAGATACGCAGTATTTT.

CDR3 loop: CASSSERERYEQYF. Written as DNA, the CDR3 is TGTGCCAGCAGCTCAGAGCGGGAGCGCTACGAGCAGTACTTC. The rearrangement links TRBV7-9 to TRBJ2-7; 8 bases align to TRBD2. The V gene end was trimmed by 4 bases and the J gene end by 3 bases; junction bases not matched to a gene: 5. This CDR3 spans 14 amino acids. The germline V gene encodes CDR1 SEHNR and CDR2 FQNEAQ (reference sequence).

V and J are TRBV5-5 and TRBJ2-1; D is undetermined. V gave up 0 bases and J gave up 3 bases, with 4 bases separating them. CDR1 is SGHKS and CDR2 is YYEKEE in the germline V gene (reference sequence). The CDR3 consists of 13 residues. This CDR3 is CASSLELYNEQFF. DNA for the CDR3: TGTGCCAGCAGCTTGGAACTCTACAATGAGCAGTTCTTC.

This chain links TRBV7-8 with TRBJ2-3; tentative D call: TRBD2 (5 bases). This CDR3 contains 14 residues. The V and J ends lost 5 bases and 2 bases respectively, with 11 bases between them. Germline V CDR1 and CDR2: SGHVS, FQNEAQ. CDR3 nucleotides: TGTGCCAGCAGCGTTGGACTGGACACAGATACGCAGTATTTT. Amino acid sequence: CASSVGLDTDTQYF. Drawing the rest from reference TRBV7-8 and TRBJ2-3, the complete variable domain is GAGVSQSPRYKVAKRGQDVALRCDPISGHVSLFWYQQALGQGPEFLTYFQNEAQLDKSGLPSDRFFAERPEGSVSTLKIQRTQQEDSAVYLCASSVGLDTDTQYFGPGTRLTVL.

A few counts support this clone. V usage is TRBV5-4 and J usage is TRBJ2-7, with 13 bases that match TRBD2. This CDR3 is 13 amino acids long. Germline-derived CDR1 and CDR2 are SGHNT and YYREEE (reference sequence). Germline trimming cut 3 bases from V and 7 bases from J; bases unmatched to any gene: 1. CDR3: CASSWGLAGEQYF. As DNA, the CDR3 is TGTGCCAGCAGCTGGGGACTAGCGGGGGAGCAGTACTTC.

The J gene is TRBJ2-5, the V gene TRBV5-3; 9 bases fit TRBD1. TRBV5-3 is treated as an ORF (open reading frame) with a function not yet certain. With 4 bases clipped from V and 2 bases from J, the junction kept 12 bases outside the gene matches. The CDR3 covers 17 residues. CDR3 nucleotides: TGTGCCAGAAGCGCCTGGTCCGGGACAGGGTCTCAAGAGACCCAGTACTTC. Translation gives CARSAWSGTGSQETQYF.